What follows describes a single T cell receptor beta chain. The data originate from a study of blood T cell repertoires in COVID-19. About the research overall: Some COVID-19 samples were acute and others convalescent; all came from the United States, Italy and Spain. PBMCs, B-cell-depleted T cells, or T cells were the source of the cDNA or gDNA that made up the material.

Using immunoSEQ multiplex PCR, the repertoire was profiled, and TCRdb retains in-frame clones only, with some absent. The table includes about 210,000 clones, around 82% detected once. The V end was cut by 0 bases, the J end by 2 bases, with 8 bases between. CDR1 and CDR2 from the germline V gene are MNHNY and SVGAGI (reference sequence). The CDR3 has 16 residues. The sample comprised peripheral blood. The V gene is TRBV6-6, the J gene TRBJ1-6, with D unclear. The source of this sequence is a woman in her seventies with acute or convalescent COVID-19. The CDR3 here is CASSYSNPAYNSPLHF. CDR3 nucleotides: TGTGCCAGCAGTTACTCGAATCCGGCCTATAATTCACCCCTCCACTTT.